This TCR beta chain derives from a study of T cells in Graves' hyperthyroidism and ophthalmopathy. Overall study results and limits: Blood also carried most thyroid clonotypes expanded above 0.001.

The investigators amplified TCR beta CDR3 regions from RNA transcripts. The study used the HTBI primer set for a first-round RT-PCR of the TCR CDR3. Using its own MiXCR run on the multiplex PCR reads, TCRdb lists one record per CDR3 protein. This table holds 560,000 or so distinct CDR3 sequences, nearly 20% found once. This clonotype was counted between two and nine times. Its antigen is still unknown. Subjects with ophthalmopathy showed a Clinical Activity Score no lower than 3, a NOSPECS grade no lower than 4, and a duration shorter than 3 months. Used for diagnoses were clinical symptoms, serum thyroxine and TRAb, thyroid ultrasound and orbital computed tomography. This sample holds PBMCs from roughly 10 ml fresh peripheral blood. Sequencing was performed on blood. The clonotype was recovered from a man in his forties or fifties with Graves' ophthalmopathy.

The DNA for the CDR3 is TGCGCCAGCAGCTTGGCGCCGGGACTAGCGGGACCCACAGATACGCAGTATTTT. This codes for CASSLAPGLAGPTDTQYF. This rearrangement joins TRBV5-1 to TRBJ2-3; 13 positions agree with TRBD2. The CDR3 loop spans 18 amino acids. J gave up 2 bases and V 0 bases, and 6 bases lay outside the gene matches. Germline V CDR1 and CDR2: SGHRS, YFSETQ.